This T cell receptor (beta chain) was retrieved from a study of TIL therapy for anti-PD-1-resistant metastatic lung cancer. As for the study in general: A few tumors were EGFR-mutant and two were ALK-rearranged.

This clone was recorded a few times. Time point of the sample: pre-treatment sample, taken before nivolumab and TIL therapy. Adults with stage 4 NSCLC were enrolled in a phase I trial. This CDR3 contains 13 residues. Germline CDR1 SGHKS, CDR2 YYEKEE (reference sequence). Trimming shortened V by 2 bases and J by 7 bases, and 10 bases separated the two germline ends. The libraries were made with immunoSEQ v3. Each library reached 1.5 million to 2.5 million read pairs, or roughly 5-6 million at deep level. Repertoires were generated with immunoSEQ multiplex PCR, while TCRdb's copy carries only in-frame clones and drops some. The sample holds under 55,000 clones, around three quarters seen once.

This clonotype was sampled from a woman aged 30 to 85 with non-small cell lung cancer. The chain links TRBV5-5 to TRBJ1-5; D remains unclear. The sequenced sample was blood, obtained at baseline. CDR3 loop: CASSLVRGQPQHF. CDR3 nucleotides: TGTGCCAGCAGCTTAGTGCGAGGGCAGCCCCAGCATTTT. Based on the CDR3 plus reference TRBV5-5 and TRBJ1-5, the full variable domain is DAGVTQSPTHLIKTRGQQVTLRCSPISGHKSVSWYQQVLGQGPQFIFQYYEKEERGRGNFPDRFSARQFPNYSSELNVNALLLGDSALYLCASSLVRGQPQHFGDGTRLSIL.